The following is a T cell receptor beta chain sequence with its context. Naive CD8 cells, CD45RO-negative and positively selected for CCR7, excluded terminally differentiated effector memory CD45RA+ cells. This sample is drawn from a study of shared clonotypes between healthy human individuals. Assay: immunoSEQ multiplex PCR; the TCRdb copy retains only in-frame clones and omits some. The top ten clones hold about 1.5% of a sample with about 2,100,000 clones, just over 90% of them seen once. The germline V gene has CDR1 MNHEY and CDR2 SMNVEV (reference sequence). This CDR3 has 18 amino acids. V was shortened by 2 bases and J by 0 bases, with 18 bases between the two germline ends.

This receptor was obtained from a man between 18 and 29 years old in good health. Some clones in this sample may be carry-over from other donors' samples. Sequences were obtained from naive CD8+ T cells from PBMCs. This rearrangement joins TRBV27 to TRBJ2-3; TRBD1 or TRBD2 may be the D gene (6 bases each). The CDR3 DNA reads as TGTGCCAGCAGTTTAAGTTCTCGGGGGCCAAAAAGCACAGATACGCAGTATTTT. Protein product: CASSLSSRGPKSTDTQYF.